This paragraph reports one T cell receptor (beta chain). This clonotype appeared a few times. Its antigen remains undetermined. Base quality data are lacking; no much larger clone is found one base away. The data are from a study of blood T cells in healthy people across ages (dated by TCRdb to the mid-2010s). Some background on the complete study: Template switching captured roughly one uniquely barcoded TCR beta cDNA molecule per two T cells in model experiments. Using deep sequencing normalized with unique cDNA molecular identifiers, the study measured how TCR beta repertoire diversity changes with age. Four age groups were formed from the donors: young (average around 15 years), middle-aged (approximately 42), aged (more than 55) and long-lived (approximately 78). To avoid experimental bias, donors of different ages were distributed randomly across sequencing lanes. For two donors (one aged 18 to 30 and one aged 80 or older), the study analyzed two additional independent replicas of 1 million unique cDNA reads from the same blood draw.

Points the paper makes about the study in general: Donor CMV infection status was unknown, potentially confounding age-related changes in expanded clonotypes. Since profiling was done on bulk unsorted PBMCs, naive and antigen-experienced compartments could not be conclusively compared. Observed TCR beta diversity per million T cells fell roughly linearly with age, and a significant reduction was already apparent by age roughly 40. Observed TCR beta diversity correlated strongly with the percentage of naive T cells measured by flow cytometry. Estimates of total diversity based on one million sequenced T cells were considered lower bounds and underestimates. Compared with the aged group, the long-lived group had more naive CD4+ T cells, fewer expanded clones and increased TCR diversity, suggesting age selection.

The donors were 40 or so Caucasian individuals from Russia, aged 6 to 90 years, who were systemically healthy. Roughly 10 milliliters of peripheral blood were drawn from each donor into EDTA-treated Vacutainer tubes. Ficoll-Paque density-gradient centrifugation was used to isolate PBMCs, with at least 7 million per sample. Trizol reagent was used to extract total RNA from the PBMCs, yielding at least 6 micrograms per sample. For every donor, flow cytometry on a PBMC aliquot measured the percentage of naive CD45RAhigh/CD27high T cells. Libraries were prepared through 5' RACE. The data were produced on an Illumina HiSeq 2500. A second about 7 to 11 cycle PCR used a sample-barcoded 5' primer and a J-beta primer mix. Each TCR beta cDNA molecule received a unique molecular identifier from a template-switch 5' adaptor carrying 12 random nucleotides. Each sample yielded at least 2.5 million CDR3-containing paired-end reads. The Mint cDNA synthesis kit, primed by a TRBC-specific oligonucleotide, was used to synthesize first-strand cDNA from all RNA. After uracil-DNA glycosylase treatment, a first 18-cycle PCR used universal primers M1SS and BC2_uni_R on all cDNA. In the original analysis: For normalization, 1 million high-quality reads, each with a distinct molecular identifier, were randomly selected from each sample. Reads with shared molecular identifiers were discarded instead of being binned into consensus sequences. MiTCR, with a Q25 quality threshold and the strictest error-elimination algorithm, was used for CDR3 identification, clonotype clustering and error correction. A nonparametric unseen species model with Euler transformation was used to estimate a lower bound on total TCR beta diversity. The raw public data were reprocessed by TCRdb itself: fastp quality trimming at Q25, MiXCR clonotype calling, in-frame beta chains only. Rows with a matching CDR3 protein are joined into one entry that keeps the most common DNA and genes. The authors' filters were not applied to this entry. Within this sample are hundreds of thousands of distinct CDR3 sequences, with around half of them counted one time only. The top ten clones comprise around a third of the sample.

The receptor's source is a woman aged 55-69 years in good health. Material for sequencing was blood.

The CDR3 reads CSVGEDRGGEKLFF. The nucleotide sequence reads as follows: TGCAGCGTCGGGGAGGACAGGGGTGGAGAAAAACTGTTTTTT. Recombination connected TRBV29-1 to TRBJ1-4, with TRBD1 matching 9 junction bases. Taken from the germline V gene, the CDR1 and CDR2 loops are SQVTM and ANQGSEA. Here V drops 6 bases and J drops 8 bases, and the junction holds 10 bases not matched to any gene. Inclusive of the bounding cysteine and phenylalanine, the CDR3 is 14 residues long. Solely the CDR3 DNA is kept, with 42 bases framed from the first base.